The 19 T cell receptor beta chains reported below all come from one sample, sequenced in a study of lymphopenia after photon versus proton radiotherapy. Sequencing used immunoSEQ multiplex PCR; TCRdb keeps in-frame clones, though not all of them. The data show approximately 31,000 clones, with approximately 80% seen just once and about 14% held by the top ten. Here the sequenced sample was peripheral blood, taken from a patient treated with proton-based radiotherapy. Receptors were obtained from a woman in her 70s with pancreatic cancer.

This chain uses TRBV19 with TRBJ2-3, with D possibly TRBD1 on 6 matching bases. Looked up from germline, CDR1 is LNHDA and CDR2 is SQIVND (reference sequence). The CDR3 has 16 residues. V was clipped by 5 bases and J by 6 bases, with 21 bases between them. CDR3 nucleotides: TGTGCCAGTAGTCCCGCAGGGGCCGTGGGGGAGGATACGCAGTATTTT. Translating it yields CASSPAGAVGEDTQYF. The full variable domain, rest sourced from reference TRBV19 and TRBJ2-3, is DGGITQSPKYLFRKEGQNVTLSCEQNLNHDAMYWYRQDPGQGLRLIYYSQIVNDFQKGDIAEGYSVSREKKESFPLTVTSAQKNPTAFYLCASSPAGAVGEDTQYFGPGTRLTVL.

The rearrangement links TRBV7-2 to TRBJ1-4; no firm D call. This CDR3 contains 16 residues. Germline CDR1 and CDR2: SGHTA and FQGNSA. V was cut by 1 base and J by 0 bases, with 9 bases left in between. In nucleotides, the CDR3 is TGTGCCAGCAGCTTAGGGGGATTTGCAACTAATGAAAAACTGTTTTTT. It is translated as CASSLGGFATNEKLFF.

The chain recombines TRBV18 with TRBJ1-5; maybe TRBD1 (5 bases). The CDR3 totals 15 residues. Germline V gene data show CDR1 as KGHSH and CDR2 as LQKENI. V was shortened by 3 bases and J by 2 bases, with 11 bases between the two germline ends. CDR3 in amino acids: CASSPGGDGNQPQHF. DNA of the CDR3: TGTGCCAGCTCACCCGGGGGAGATGGCAATCAGCCCCAGCATTTT. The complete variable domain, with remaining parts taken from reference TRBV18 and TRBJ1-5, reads NAGVMQNPRHLVRRRGQEARLRCSPMKGHSHVYWYRQLPEEGLKFMVYLQKENIIDESGMPKERFSAEFPKEGPSILRIQQVVRGDSAAYFCASSPGGDGNQPQHFGDGTRLSIL.

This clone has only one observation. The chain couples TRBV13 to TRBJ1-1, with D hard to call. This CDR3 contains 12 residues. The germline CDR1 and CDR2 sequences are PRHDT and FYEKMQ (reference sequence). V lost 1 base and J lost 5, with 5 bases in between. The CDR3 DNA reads TGTGCCAGCAGCTTAGAAGGAACTGAAGCTTTCTTT. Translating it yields CASSLEGTEAFF.

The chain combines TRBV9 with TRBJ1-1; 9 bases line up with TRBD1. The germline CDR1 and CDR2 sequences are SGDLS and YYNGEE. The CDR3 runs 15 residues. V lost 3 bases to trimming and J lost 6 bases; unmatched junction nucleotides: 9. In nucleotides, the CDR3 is TGTGCCAGCAGCGAAGACGACAGGGGGTCGGCTGAAGCTTTCTTT. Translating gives CASSEDDRGSAEAFF.

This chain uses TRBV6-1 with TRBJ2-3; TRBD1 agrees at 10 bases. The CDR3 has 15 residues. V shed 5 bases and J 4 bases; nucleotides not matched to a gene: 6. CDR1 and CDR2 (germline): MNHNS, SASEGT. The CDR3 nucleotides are TGTGCCAGCAGTTTGACAGGGGGCCTCCCAGATACGCAGTATTTT. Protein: CASSLTGGLPDTQYF.

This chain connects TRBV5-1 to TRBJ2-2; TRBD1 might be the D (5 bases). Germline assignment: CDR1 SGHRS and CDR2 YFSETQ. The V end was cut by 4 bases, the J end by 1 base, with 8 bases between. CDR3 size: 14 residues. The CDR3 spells CASSRGQNTGELFF. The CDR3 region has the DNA TGCGCCAGCAGCCGTGGACAGAACACCGGGGAGCTGTTTTTT.

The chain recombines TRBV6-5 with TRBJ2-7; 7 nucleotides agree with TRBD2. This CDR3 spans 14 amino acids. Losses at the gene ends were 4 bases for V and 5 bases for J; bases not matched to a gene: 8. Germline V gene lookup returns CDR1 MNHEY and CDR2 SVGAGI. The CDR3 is CASSFSGLLHEQYF. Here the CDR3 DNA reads TGTGCCAGCAGTTTTTCGGGACTACTCCACGAGCAGTACTTC.

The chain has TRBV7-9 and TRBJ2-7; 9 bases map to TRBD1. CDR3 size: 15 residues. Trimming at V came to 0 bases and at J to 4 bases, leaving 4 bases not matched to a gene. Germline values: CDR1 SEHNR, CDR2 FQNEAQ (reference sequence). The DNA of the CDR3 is TGTGCCAGCAGCTTAGCGGGACAGGGAGGTTACGAGCAGTACTTC. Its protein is CASSLAGQGGYEQYF.

The CDR3 DNA reads as TGTGCCAGCAGCGTAGCTCGGGACAGGGTGCGGTGCGAGCAGTACTTC. This gives the protein CASSVARDRVRCEQYF. This rearrangement joins TRBV9 to TRBJ2-7, with 9 bases matching TRBD1. The CDR3 runs to 16 residues. The V gene's germline CDR1 is SGDLS and CDR2 YYNGEE. The V gene end was trimmed by 0 bases and the J gene end by 6 bases; junction bases not matched to a gene: 10.

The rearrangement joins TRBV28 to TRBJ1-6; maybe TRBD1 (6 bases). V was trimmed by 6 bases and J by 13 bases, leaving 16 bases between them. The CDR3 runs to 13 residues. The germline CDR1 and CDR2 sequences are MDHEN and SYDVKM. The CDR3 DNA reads TGTGCCAGCAGCTTGACAGGTTCTACGCCCCTCCACTTT. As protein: CASSLTGSTPLHF.

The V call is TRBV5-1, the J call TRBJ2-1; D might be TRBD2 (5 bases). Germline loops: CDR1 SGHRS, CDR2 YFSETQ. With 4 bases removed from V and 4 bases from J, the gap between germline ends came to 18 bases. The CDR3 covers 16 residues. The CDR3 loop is CASSRPNVAGYNEQFF. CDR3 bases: TGCGCCAGCAGCCGCCCCAATGTGGCGGGTTACAATGAGCAGTTCTTC.

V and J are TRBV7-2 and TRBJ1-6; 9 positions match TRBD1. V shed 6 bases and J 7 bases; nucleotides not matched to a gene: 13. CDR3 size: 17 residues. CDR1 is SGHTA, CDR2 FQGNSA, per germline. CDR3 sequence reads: CASRILTGQGGNSPLHF. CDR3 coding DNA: TGTGCCAGCAGAATACTAACGGGACAGGGCGGCAATTCACCCCTCCACTTT.

The CDR3 loop is CASNKAGTEKLFF. DNA for the CDR3: TGTGCCAGCAATAAGGCAGGGACCGAAAAACTGTTTTTT. This chain links TRBV27 with TRBJ1-4, with a tentative D call TRBD1 (5 bases). The CDR3 loop spans 13 amino acids. V lost 7 bases and J lost 8, with 14 bases in between. CDR1 MNHEY and CDR2 SMNVEV come from the germline V gene (reference sequence).

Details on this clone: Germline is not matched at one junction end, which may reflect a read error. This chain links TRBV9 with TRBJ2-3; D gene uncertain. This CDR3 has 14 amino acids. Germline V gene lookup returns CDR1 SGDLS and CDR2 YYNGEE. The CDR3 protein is CASSVMSDTATQYF. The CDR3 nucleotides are TGTGCCAGCAGCGTAATGTCAGATACAGCTACGCAGTATTTT. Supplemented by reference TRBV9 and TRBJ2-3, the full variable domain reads DSGVTQTPKHLITATGQRVTLRCSPRSGDLSVYWYQQSLDQGLQFLIQYYNGEERAKGNILERFSAQQFPDLHSELNLSSLELGDSALYFCASSVMSDTATQYFGPGTRLTVL.

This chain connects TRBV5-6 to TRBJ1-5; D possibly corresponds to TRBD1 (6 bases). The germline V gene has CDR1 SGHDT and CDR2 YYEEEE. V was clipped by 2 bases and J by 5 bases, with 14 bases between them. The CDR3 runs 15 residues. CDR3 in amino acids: CASSFQQGLYQPQHF. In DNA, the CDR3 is TGTGCCAGCAGCTTTCAACAGGGATTGTATCAGCCCCAGCATTTT.

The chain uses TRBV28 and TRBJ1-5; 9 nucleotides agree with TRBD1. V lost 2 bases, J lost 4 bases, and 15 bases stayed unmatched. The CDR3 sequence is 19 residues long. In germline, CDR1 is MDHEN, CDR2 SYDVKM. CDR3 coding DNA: TGTGCCAGCAGTTTAATAGGAAGGGTAAGGACAGGGGAAAATCAGCCCCAGCATTTT. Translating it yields CASSLIGRVRTGENQPQHF. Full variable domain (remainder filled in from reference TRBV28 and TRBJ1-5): DVKVTQSSRYLVKRTGEKVFLECVQDMDHENMFWYRQDPGLGLRLIYFSYDVKMKEKGDIPEGYSVSREKKERFSLILESASTNQTSMYLCASSLIGRVRTGENQPQHFGDGTRLSIL.

Here the CDR3 reads CASGFFPGSSYNSPLHF. In DNA, the CDR3 is TGTGCTAGTGGTTTCTTCCCCGGGAGCTCCTATAATTCACCCCTCCACTTT. The chain is built from TRBV12-5 and TRBJ1-6, with unresolved D. The CDR3 has 17 residues. Germline values: CDR1 LGHNT, CDR2 FRNRAP. The V gene lost 3 bases and the J gene lost 0 bases, with 12 bases spanning the gap.

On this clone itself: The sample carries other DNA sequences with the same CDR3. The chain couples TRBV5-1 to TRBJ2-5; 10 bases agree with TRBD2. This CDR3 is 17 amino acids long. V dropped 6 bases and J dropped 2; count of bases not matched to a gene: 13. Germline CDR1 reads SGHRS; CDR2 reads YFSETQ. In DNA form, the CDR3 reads TGCGCCAGCACCATTTTCGGACTAGCGGATATACAAGAGACCCAGTACTTC. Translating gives CASTIFGLADIQETQYF.